This TCR beta chain was identified during a study of sequential checkpoint blockade in melanoma. Study background: Each arm's sequence ended with maintenance nivolumab.

This CDR3 is 15 amino acids long. V was trimmed by 5 bases and J by 0 bases, leaving 12 bases between them. Germline V gene data show CDR1 as SGHVS and CDR2 as FQNEAQ. Sample treatment: randomized to nivolumab then ipilimumab (arm A) or the reverse (arm B). None of the patients previously received DNA-damaging chemotherapy. Sorted cells were live CD3+CD8+, lacking CD19 and CD56, from PBMCs. Profiling relied on immunoSEQ multiplex PCR, and the TCRdb table lists in-frame clones only, not all of them. The sample lists around 10,000 clones, roughly 73% seen once, with 35% to 40% in the top ten. The sample was CD8+ T cells sorted from blood (inferred from file names), taken from a patient given nivolumab and ipilimumab in sequence. V gene TRBV7-8 combines with J gene TRBJ2-3; no clear D. This TCR came from a human donor with melanoma. CDR3 loop: CASSQGTISTDTQYF. CDR3 DNA: TGTGCCAGCAGCCAAGGTACTATTAGCACAGATACGCAGTATTTT.